Below are 32 T cell receptor beta chains sequenced from a single sample in a study of shared clonotypes between healthy human individuals. Using immunoSEQ multiplex PCR, the repertoire was profiled, and TCRdb retains in-frame clones only, with some absent. The top ten clones hold 8% to 13% of a sample with 300,000 to 350,000 clones, about 73% of them seen once. The sequenced sample was memory CD4+ T cells sorted from blood. The subset here: CD45RA-negative fraction. All receptors come from a man aged 30-40 years in good health.

The rearrangement uses TRBV5-6 and TRBJ1-2, with a tentative D call TRBD1 (6 bases). The CDR3 contains 15 residues. V gave up 4 bases and J gave up 5 bases, with 18 bases separating them. Germline values: CDR1 SGHDT, CDR2 YYEEEE. In nucleotides, the CDR3 is TGTGCCAGCAGCCCGGACAGCCAACGGGGTTATGGCTACACCTTC. Its translation: CASSPDSQRGYGYTF. Based on the CDR3 plus reference TRBV5-6 and TRBJ1-2, the full variable domain is DAGVTQSPTHLIKTRGQQVTLRCSPKSGHDTVSWYQQALGQGPQFIFQYYEEEERQRGNFPDRFSGHQFPNYSSELNVNALLLGDSALYLCASSPDSQRGYGYTFGSGTRLTVV.

This clone was detected once. The chain is built from TRBV29-1 and TRBJ2-2, with D tentatively TRBD1 (5 bases). The CDR3 loop spans 16 amino acids. V lost 5 bases to trimming and J lost 0 bases, with 16 bases between them. Germline V lookup: CDR1 SQVTM, CDR2 ANQGSEA. The CDR3 sequence is CSVREVGDSNTGELFF. CDR3 bases: TGCAGCGTTCGAGAGGTAGGGGATTCGAACACCGGGGAGCTGTTTTTT.

This clone occurred a few times. The chain links TRBV18 to TRBJ2-7, with D perhaps matching TRBD2 (5 bases). CDR3 length equals 15 residues. The V gene lost 4 bases and the J gene lost 3 bases, with 16 bases spanning the gap. CDR1 is KGHSH and CDR2 is LQKENI in the germline V gene. CDR3 bases: TGTGCCAGCTCACGACTCCTGGACTCCAACTACGAGCAGTACTTC. The encoded protein is CASSRLLDSNYEQYF.

Only a few counts were recorded for this clone. The chain employs TRBV19 and TRBJ1-1; D gene uncertain. Germline CDR1 reads LNHDA; CDR2 reads SQIVND (reference sequence). This CDR3 is 13 amino acids long. V was pared by 3 bases and J by 9 bases, with 14 bases between. As DNA, the CDR3 is TGTGCCAGTAGTATGCGGCAATCCTCAAAAGCTTTCTTT. Translation gives CASSMRQSSKAFF. The whole variable domain, remainder taken from reference TRBV19 and TRBJ1-1, is DGGITQSPKYLFRKEGQNVTLSCEQNLNHDAMYWYRQDPGQGLRLIYYSQIVNDFQKGDIAEGYSVSREKKESFPLTVTSAQKNPTAFYLCASSMRQSSKAFFGQGTRLTVV.

This clone appeared a single time. The chain combines TRBV9 with TRBJ2-1; TRBD2 aligns across 7 bases. CDR3 length: 17 amino acids. From germline, CDR1 is SGDLS and CDR2 YYNGEE. The trim removed 0 bases at V and 3 bases at J, leaving 9 bases unmatched. CDR3 sequence (DNA): TGTGCCAGCAGCGTAGAAGGAGGCGGGAGTCACTACAATGAGCAGTTCTTC. Translated: CASSVEGGGSHYNEQFF.

V and J are TRBV18 and TRBJ2-4; the D is unclear. The CDR3 has 15 residues. Trimming stripped 6 bases from V and 0 bases from J, with 12 bases between. CDR1 is KGHSH, CDR2 LQKENI, per germline. The CDR3 is CASSRTNLAKNIQYF. CDR3 DNA: TGTGCCAGCTCCAGGACCAACCTAGCCAAAAACATTCAGTACTTC.

The V call is TRBV7-9, the J call TRBJ1-1; D might be TRBD1 (6 bases). The V end lost 6 bases, the J end lost 2 bases, and 13 bases lay between the germline ends. The CDR3 loop spans 14 amino acids. Germline CDR1 is SEHNR and CDR2 is FQNEAQ (reference sequence). For the CDR3, the DNA is TGTGCCAGCAGAAACAGGGAGCGAAACACTGAAGCTTTCTTT. Its protein is CASRNRERNTEAFF.

This chain joins TRBV5-1 and TRBJ2-1; D possibly corresponds to TRBD1 (6 bases). Trimming removed 6 bases from V and 6 bases from J, with 16 bases in between. Germline V CDR1 and CDR2: SGHRS, YFSETQ. This CDR3 comprises 14 residues. This chain's CDR3 is CASIAQPGANEQFF. DNA for the CDR3: TGCGCCAGCATAGCTCAGCCAGGGGCCAATGAGCAGTTCTTC.

This chain links TRBV5-5 with TRBJ2-1, with 8 bases lining up with TRBD1. V lost 3 bases to trimming and J lost 4 bases; unmatched junction nucleotides: 6. CDR1 and CDR2 from the germline V gene are SGHKS and YYEKEE (reference sequence). The CDR3 runs to 15 residues. This CDR3 reads CASSSGTGEYNEQFF. In DNA, the CDR3 is TGTGCCAGCAGCTCCGGGACAGGAGAGTACAATGAGCAGTTCTTC.

V and J are TRBV29-1 and TRBJ2-1; maybe TRBD2 (5 bases). V shed 7 bases and J shed 2 bases, with 15 bases lying between them. The CDR3 length is 14 residues. From germline, CDR1 is SQVTM and CDR2 ANQGSEA. The CDR3 coding sequence is TGCAGCGCGAAGAATGGACTCACCTACAATGAGCAGTTCTTC. The encoded protein is CSAKNGLTYNEQFF.

This clone was picked up a small number of times. The CDR3 nucleotides read TGTGCCAGCAGCTTACTAGAAGAGACCCAGTACTTC. Translating gives CASSLLEETQYF. V gene TRBV11-3 combines with J gene TRBJ2-5; unclear D gene. CDR3 length: 12 residues. Germline V gene data show CDR1 as SGHNT and CDR2 as YENEEA. The germline V and J ends were trimmed by 2 bases and 3 bases, with 4 bases remaining between them.

As to this clone: The identical CDR3 is also encoded by other nucleotide sequences in the sample. The chain uses TRBV28 and TRBJ2-1; D is ambiguous. Germline V gives CDR1 MDHEN, CDR2 SYDVKM. V lost 5 bases and J lost 4, with 9 bases in between. The CDR3 consists of 13 residues. CDR3: CASSLDTYNEQFF. The DNA of the CDR3 is TGTGCCAGCAGTCTTGACACGTACAATGAGCAGTTCTTC.

This chain links TRBV5-4 with TRBJ2-3; 7 bases line up with TRBD2. CDR3 length: 17 residues. The germline CDR1 and CDR2 sequences are SGHNT and YYREEE (reference sequence). The ends lost 4 bases at V and 0 bases at J; junction bases unmatched: 11. CDR3 loop: CASSIAETSHSTDTQYF. The CDR3 nucleotides are TGTGCCAGCAGCATCGCCGAGACTAGCCACAGCACAGATACGCAGTATTTT.

The chain is built from TRBV7-9 and TRBJ2-7; 7 nucleotides align to TRBD1. V trimming: 1 base; J trimming: 6 bases; junction bases outside the gene matches: 6. Looked up from germline, CDR1 is SEHNR and CDR2 is FQNEAQ (reference sequence). CDR3 length: 14 amino acids. CDR3 bases: TGTGCCAGCAGCTTAGGAGGGACAGCAATCGAGCAGTACTTC. It encodes CASSLGGTAIEQYF.

The rearrangement links TRBV2 to TRBJ2-2; possible D gene TRBD1, 5 bases. V was trimmed by 6 bases and J by 6 bases, leaving 17 bases between them. This CDR3 is built from 15 residues. CDR1 is SNHLY, CDR2 FYNNEI, per germline. CDR3 residues: CASRERGGLPGELFF. CDR3 coding DNA: TGTGCCAGCAGGGAAAGGGGTGGGCTCCCCGGGGAGCTGTTTTTT.

The chain joins TRBV2 to TRBJ1-1; D is unclear. CDR3 length: 13 residues. Germline loops: CDR1 SNHLY, CDR2 FYNNEI. V gave up 8 bases and J gave up 1 base, with 11 bases separating them. CDR3 region: CASGTGPNTEAFF. CDR3 nucleotides: TGTGCCAGCGGTACGGGTCCGAACACTGAAGCTTTCTTT.

The sample holds one count of this clone. The chain carries TRBV11-2 and TRBJ2-3; D might be TRBD2 (5 bases). CDR3 length: 17 residues. Per germline, CDR1 SGHAT and CDR2 FQNNGV. V shed 0 bases and J shed 3 bases, with 16 bases lying between them. The DNA for the CDR3 is TGTGCCAGCAGCTTAGATCAGAGGGTTGTAGGTACAGATACGCAGTATTTT. This codes for CASSLDQRVVGTDTQYF. The complete variable domain, with remaining parts taken from reference TRBV11-2 and TRBJ2-3, reads EAGVAQSPRYKIIEKRQSVAFWCNPISGHATLYWYQQILGQGPKLLIQFQNNGVVDDSQLPKDRFSAERLKGVDSTLKIQPAKLEDSAVYLCASSLDQRVVGTDTQYFGPGTRLTVL.

This clone was seen at least ten times. The chain uses TRBV6-5 and TRBJ2-2; D remains unclear. This CDR3 is 13 amino acids long. Trimming left V 3 bases short and J 6 bases short, with 8 bases between. Germline lookup yields CDR1 MNHEY and CDR2 SVGAGI. The CDR3 reads CASSYWGAGELFF. The CDR3 nucleotides are TGTGCCAGCAGTTATTGGGGTGCCGGGGAGCTGTTTTTT.

V is TRBV5-1 and J is TRBJ1-2, with no clear D. This CDR3 has 16 residues. The V and J ends lost 4 bases and 0 bases respectively, with 16 bases between them. Germline V lookup: CDR1 SGHRS, CDR2 YFSETQ. Here the CDR3 DNA reads TGCGCCAGCAGCCCCGGAGGCCAGGTCGCTAACTATGGCTACACCTTC. The encoded protein is CASSPGGQVANYGYTF.

CDR3 sequence reads: CGTSGSGETQYF. Here the CDR3 DNA reads TGTGGGACTAGCGGGAGTGGAGAGACCCAGTACTTC. The chain joins TRBV25-1 to TRBJ2-5; 13 bases align to TRBD2. The germline CDR1 and CDR2 sequences are MGHDK and SYGVNS. CDR3 length: 12 residues.

CDR3 DNA: TGTGCCAGCAGGGCGGCTCATTCCTACGAGCAGTACTTC. Its protein is CASRAAHSYEQYF. V and J are TRBV5-5 and TRBJ2-7; no clear D gene. V shed 5 bases and J shed 1 base, with 10 bases lying between them. CDR3 size: 13 residues. Per the germline V gene, CDR1 is SGHKS and CDR2 is YYEKEE (reference sequence). Looking up the rest from reference TRBV5-5 and TRBJ2-7 gives the full variable domain: DAGVTQSPTHLIKTRGQQVTLRCSPISGHKSVSWYQQVLGQGPQFIFQYYEKEERGRGNFPDRFSARQFPNYSSELNVNALLLGDSALYLCASRAAHSYEQYFGPGTRLTVT.

The sample holds one count of this clone. The V gene is TRBV5-1, the J gene TRBJ2-7, with a possible D match to TRBD1 (6 bases). The V end lost 6 bases, the J end lost 5 bases, and 15 bases lay between the germline ends. Germline values: CDR1 SGHRS, CDR2 YFSETQ. The CDR3 extends over 13 amino acids. CDR3 region: CASTLRGPHEQYF. The CDR3, as DNA: TGCGCCAGCACCCTCAGGGGTCCCCACGAGCAGTACTTC.

V usage is TRBV6-1 and J usage is TRBJ2-7, with no clear D. With 6 bases removed from V and 4 bases from J, the gap between germline ends came to 7 bases. The CDR3 is 11 amino acids. Looked up from germline, CDR1 is MNHNS and CDR2 is SASEGT. The CDR3 reads CASSIGYEQYF. In nucleotides, the CDR3 is TGTGCCAGCAGCATAGGTTACGAGCAGTACTTC.

The J gene is TRBJ2-3, the V gene TRBV6-4; D call uncertain. Looked up from germline, CDR1 is MRHNA and CDR2 is SNTAGT. The CDR3 loop spans 13 amino acids. Between the trimmed V and J ends, which lost 3 bases and 2 bases, there was a span of 6 bases. The CDR3 here is CASSEVYTDTQYF. DNA for the CDR3: TGTGCCAGCAGTGAGGTTTACACAGATACGCAGTATTTT.

This sequence joins TRBV15 and TRBJ2-7, with 7 bases lining up with TRBD2. V lost 5 bases to trimming and J lost 3 bases; unmatched junction nucleotides: 1. Germline V gene data show CDR1 as LNHNV and CDR2 as YYDKDF (reference sequence). The CDR3 is 12 amino acids. The DNA of the CDR3 is TGTGCCACCAGCGGGGGGGACTACGAGCAGTACTTC. Translated: CATSGGDYEQYF.

This chain connects TRBV9 to TRBJ2-1; TRBD1 is a possible D gene (6 bases). Trimming took off 0 bases at V and 7 bases at J, with 17 bases between the two ends. Per germline, CDR1 SGDLS and CDR2 YYNGEE. There are 16 residues in the CDR3. Here the CDR3 DNA reads TGTGCCAGCAGCGTAGGTGGCGGGCAGGGGACGAATGAGCAGTTCTTC. Translated: CASSVGGGQGTNEQFF.

This clone was seen a handful of times. The chain has TRBV10-1 and TRBJ1-1, with 7 bases fitting TRBD1. Losses at the gene ends were 6 bases for V and 5 bases for J; bases not matched to a gene: 9. Germline V gives CDR1 WNHNN, CDR2 SYGVQD (reference sequence). This CDR3 region has 14 residues. CDR3 sequence: CASSGSGQRTEAFF. The CDR3 DNA reads TGCGCCAGCAGCGGTTCGGGACAGCGGACTGAAGCTTTCTTT.

In its sample, this clone was seen a few times. The J gene is TRBJ2-3, the V gene TRBV10-1; 9 bases are a match to TRBD2. This CDR3 has 23 amino acids. Germline assignment: CDR1 WNHNN and CDR2 SYGVQD (reference sequence). V gave up 5 bases and J gave up 7 bases; unmatched junction bases: 34. The CDR3 is CASSPGQLVSPRSSGIVKNTQYF. In nucleotides, the CDR3 is TGCGCCAGCAGTCCGGGGCAACTTGTCAGTCCTCGGTCTAGCGGGATCGTTAAGAATACGCAGTATTTT.

The chain is built from TRBV7-2 and TRBJ2-7; 7 bases are a match to TRBD2. The CDR3 has 16 residues. J lost 5 bases, V lost 1 base, and 11 bases had no gene match. The germline V gene has CDR1 SGHTA and CDR2 FQGNSA. CDR3 region: CASSLGSGLGVDEQYF. The DNA for the CDR3 is TGTGCCAGCAGCTTAGGGTCCGGACTAGGGGTAGACGAGCAGTACTTC.

The gene calls are TRBV4-1 and TRBJ1-1; the D gene is possibly TRBD1 (6 bases). This CDR3 comprises 19 residues. Trimming shortened V by 0 bases and J by 4 bases, and 24 bases separated the two germline ends. Germline CDR1 is MGHRA and CDR2 is YSYEKL. This CDR3 is CASSQDFRGSGGPATEAFF. The CDR3 DNA sequence: TGCGCCAGCAGCCAAGATTTCAGGGGTTCGGGAGGGCCAGCCACTGAAGCTTTCTTT.

This clone was recorded at least ten times. The chain links TRBV19 to TRBJ1-1; D not resolved. V lost 5 bases and J 5 bases, leaving 12 bases between the germline ends. The CDR3 runs to 13 residues. Germline lookup yields CDR1 LNHDA and CDR2 SQIVND (reference sequence). CDR3 DNA: TGTGCCAGTAGTTCCAACCGGAGGACTGAAGCTTTCTTT. It specifies CASSSNRRTEAFF.

The CDR3 DNA reads as TGTGCCAGTGGTAAGACAGGGGTTCGAGAGACCCAGTACTTC. Amino acid sequence: CASGKTGVRETQYF. This sequence joins TRBV6-1 and TRBJ2-5; TRBD1 agrees at 8 bases. The CDR3 covers 14 residues. Germline V gives CDR1 MNHNS, CDR2 SASEGT. Unmatched junction bases numbered 10, after V lost 9 bases and J lost 4 bases.